Each of the 12 T cell receptor beta chains below was sequenced from the same sample in a study of T cells in localized non-small cell lung cancer. Libraries were prepared by immunoSEQ multiplex PCR; TCRdb keeps only in-frame clonotypes and omits some of them. The sample yields approximately 63,000 clones, over 85% seen once. The specimen was peripheral blood, collected before any cancer treatment. These TCRs come from a man aged 40 to 70 with stage I squamous cell lung carcinoma.

This rearrangement joins TRBV29-1 to TRBJ2-7; a possible D gene is TRBD1 (6 bases). This CDR3 is 14 amino acids long. Per germline, CDR1 SQVTM and CDR2 ANQGSEA. V was shortened by 8 bases and J by 2 bases, with 19 bases between the two germline ends. CDR3 in amino acids: CSILEADSTYEQYF. The CDR3 DNA sequence: TGCAGCATACTAGAGGCGGACAGTACCTACGAGCAGTACTTC.

V and J are TRBV28 and TRBJ1-5; D gene uncertain. Trimming pared 3 bases from V and 3 bases from J, leaving 9 bases between. The germline CDR1 and CDR2 sequences are MDHEN and SYDVKM. The CDR3 covers 14 residues. The CDR3 sequence is CASSLGAVNQPQHF. CDR3 DNA: TGTGCCAGCAGTTTGGGCGCAGTCAATCAGCCCCAGCATTTT.

The rearrangement joins TRBV29-1 to TRBJ2-1, with 10 bases lining up with TRBD2. The V and J ends lost 2 bases and 7 bases, in that order; junction bases with no gene match: 5. CDR3 length equals 14 residues. CDR1 and CDR2 (germline): SQVTM, ANQGSEA. The CDR3, as DNA: TGCAGCGTTGAAAGAGCGGGAGGGGGGAATGAGCAGTTCTTC. The encoded protein is CSVERAGGGNEQFF.

This clone was counted once. The chain uses TRBV19 and TRBJ2-5; no clear D. The length of the CDR3 is 11 residues. Germline CDR1 is LNHDA and CDR2 is SQIVND (reference sequence). V dropped 7 bases and J dropped 5 bases, with 8 bases sitting between them. CDR3 sequence reads: CASNLRETQYF. DNA for the CDR3: TGTGCCAGTAACCTACGGGAGACCCAGTACTTC.

The gene calls are TRBV5-1 and TRBJ2-4, with TRBD2 matching over 10 bases. The CDR3 contains 14 residues. CDR1 and CDR2 from the germline V gene are SGHRS and YFSETQ. V lost 4 bases, J lost 7 bases, and 5 bases stayed unmatched. CDR3 in amino acids: CASSPTSGTNIQYF. Here the CDR3 DNA reads TGCGCCAGCAGCCCCACTAGCGGGACCAACATTCAGTACTTC.

The V gene is TRBV11-2, the J gene TRBJ2-7; TRBD1 matches 9 bases. V was pared by 3 bases and J by 5 bases, with 5 bases of the junction left unmatched. The germline V gene has CDR1 SGHAT and CDR2 FQNNGV. The CDR3 spans 14 residues. CDR3 sequence reads: CASSFAGTGNEQYF. The CDR3 nucleotides read TGTGCCAGCAGCTTCGCCGGGACAGGGAACGAGCAGTACTTC.

The V and J genes are TRBV29-1 and TRBJ2-3, with D hard to call. CDR1 is SQVTM, CDR2 ANQGSEA, per germline. V was clipped by 3 bases and J by 4 bases, with 8 bases between them. This CDR3 contains 12 residues. The CDR3: CSVDLGADTQYF. The CDR3 DNA is TGCAGCGTTGACCTTGGGGCAGATACGCAGTATTTT.

The chain links TRBV11-2 to TRBJ2-5, with D perhaps TRBD1 (5 bases). V was shortened by 8 bases and J by 1 base, with 20 bases between the two germline ends. This CDR3 is 16 amino acids long. Germline CDR1 is SGHAT and CDR2 is FQNNGV. As DNA, the CDR3 is TGTGCCAGCGGGATCCTTAGGGCAGGGCTCCAAGAGACCCAGTACTTC. Translating gives CASGILRAGLQETQYF.

About this clone: One end of the junction does not line up with germline, which may come from a read error. The chain carries TRBV7-7 and TRBJ2-5, with 12 bases lining up with TRBD2. The CDR3 totals 15 residues. From germline, CDR1 is SSHAT and CDR2 FNYEAQ (reference sequence). CDR3 bases: TGTGCTAGCAGCTTCGGACTAGCGGGACAAGAGACCCAGTACTTC. Translation: CASSFGLAGQETQYF.

V is TRBV6-1 and J is TRBJ2-4; D remains ambiguous. The CDR3 runs to 11 residues. V lost 1 base, J lost 9 bases, and 4 bases lay in between. CDR1 and CDR2 (germline): MNHNS, SASEGT. CDR3 amino acids: CASSEGAIQYF. The CDR3 nucleotides read TGTGCCAGCAGTGAAGGGGCCATTCAGTACTTC.

The chain recombines TRBV6-1 with TRBJ1-3; no clear D gene. CDR3 size: 15 residues. Trimming removed 4 bases at V and 0 bases at J, with 10 bases between. CDR1 and CDR2 (germline): MNHNS, SASEGT. DNA for the CDR3: TGTGCCAGCAGTGTTTTCCAGGTCTCTGGAAACACCATATATTTT. Translating it yields CASSVFQVSGNTIYF.

The chain uses TRBV9 and TRBJ2-5; D is possibly TRBD1 (8 bases). Germline V gives CDR1 SGDLS, CDR2 YYNGEE. V was shortened by 4 bases and J by 2 bases, with 15 bases between the two germline ends. The length of the CDR3 is 15 residues. CDR3 in amino acids: CASSQGAGDQETQYF. CDR3 nucleotide sequence: TGTGCCAGCAGCCAGGGGGCGGGAGATCAAGAGACCCAGTACTTC.